The source of this TCR beta chain is a study of STAT5B mutations in CD4+ large granular lymphocyte leukemia. Controls came from buffy coats of healthy blood donors. Between the trimmed V and J ends, which lost 2 bases and 11 bases, there was a span of 18 bases. Germline CDR1 MDHEN, CDR2 SYDVKM. The CDR3 covers 15 residues. Sequencing used immunoSEQ multiplex PCR; TCRdb keeps in-frame clones, though not all of them. The sample lists some 30,000 clones, 81% seen once, with 4.4% in the top ten. Regarding the study as a whole: Main leukemic clonotypes were patient-specific, but roughly 23% appeared at low frequency elsewhere. TRBV06-family usage was enriched in top patient clones (8/27) versus controls (2/35).

Details on this clone: Its antigen is unidentified.

The chain links TRBV28 to TRBJ1-4, with D unclear. The TCR sequence derives from a human donor in good health. Sequenced input: CD4+ T cells from blood buffy coats. Here the CDR3 DNA reads TGTGCCAGCAGTTTAGGTTTACAGCTTGGCGGGAAACTGTTTTTT. Protein sequence: CASSLGLQLGGKLFF. The full variable domain, its missing parts supplied by reference TRBV28 and TRBJ1-4, is DVKVTQSSRYLVKRTGEKVFLECVQDMDHENMFWYRQDPGLGLRLIYFSYDVKMKEKGDIPEGYSVSREKKERFSLILESASTNQTSMYLCASSLGLQLGGKLFFGSGTQLSVL.